This T cell receptor beta chain was found in a study of cytomegalovirus exposure and HLA in healthy donors. 13 Jbeta primers and 60 Vbeta primers were used for the PCR. TCRdb's table, derived via immunoSEQ multiplex PCR, lists solely in-frame clones and lacks some. The table shows over 100,000 clones, with 55% to 80% occurring only once. With V trimmed by 9 bases and J by 4 bases, 8 bases remained unmatched. This CDR3 is built from 13 residues. Germline values: CDR1 SNHLY, CDR2 FYNNEI. As for this clone: The antigen is undetermined.

Study-wide points: TCR beta sequences numbering fewer than 20,000 were associated with HLA alleles at 0.05 false discovery rate in a later analysis. Presence/absence analyses assumed roughly uniform sequencing depth across donors. There were several of the most significant clusters that appeared linked to common viral pathogens in a later analysis.

The V gene is TRBV2, the J gene TRBJ1-2; 7 bases are shared with TRBD1. This TCR was recovered from a middle-aged woman in good health and CMV-seronegative. Material for sequencing was PBMCs. The CDR3 coding sequence is TGTGCCAGTTTAACAGGGGCCCTCTATGGCTACACCTTC. It codes for CASLTGALYGYTF. Filled out from reference TRBV2 and TRBJ1-2, the complete variable domain reads EPEVTQTPSHQVTQMGQEVILRCVPISNHLYFYWYRQILGQKVEFLVSFYNNEISEKSEIFDDQFSVERPDGSNFTLKIRSTKLEDSAMYFCASLTGALYGYTFGSGTRLTVV.